The subject of this entry is one T cell receptor (beta chain). The antigen is not known. Trimming cost V 6 bases and J 4 bases; bases outside gene matches: 4. Germline-derived CDR1 and CDR2 are WNHNN and SYGVQD (reference sequence). The CDR3 sequence is 13 residues long. Clones were read by immunoSEQ multiplex PCR, and TCRdb kept only the in-frame ones, dropping some. The sample lists 45,000 to 55,000 clones, around 81% occurring once. The sample originates from a study of OX40 agonist ivuxolimab in advanced cancers. Study results and caveats: Compared with CD4+, CD8+ T cells on average had more expanded clones.

The clonotype originates from an adult with an advanced solid tumor such as melanoma, head and neck, liver or kidney cancer. The chain couples TRBV10-1 to TRBJ1-2, with 8 bases lining up with TRBD1. The specimen was CD4+ or CD8+ T cells sorted from blood, collected in a trial of the OX40 agonist ivuxolimab. Here the CDR3 DNA reads TGCGCCAGCAGCCGGGACAGGCTCTATGGCTACACCTTC. Translated: CASSRDRLYGYTF.